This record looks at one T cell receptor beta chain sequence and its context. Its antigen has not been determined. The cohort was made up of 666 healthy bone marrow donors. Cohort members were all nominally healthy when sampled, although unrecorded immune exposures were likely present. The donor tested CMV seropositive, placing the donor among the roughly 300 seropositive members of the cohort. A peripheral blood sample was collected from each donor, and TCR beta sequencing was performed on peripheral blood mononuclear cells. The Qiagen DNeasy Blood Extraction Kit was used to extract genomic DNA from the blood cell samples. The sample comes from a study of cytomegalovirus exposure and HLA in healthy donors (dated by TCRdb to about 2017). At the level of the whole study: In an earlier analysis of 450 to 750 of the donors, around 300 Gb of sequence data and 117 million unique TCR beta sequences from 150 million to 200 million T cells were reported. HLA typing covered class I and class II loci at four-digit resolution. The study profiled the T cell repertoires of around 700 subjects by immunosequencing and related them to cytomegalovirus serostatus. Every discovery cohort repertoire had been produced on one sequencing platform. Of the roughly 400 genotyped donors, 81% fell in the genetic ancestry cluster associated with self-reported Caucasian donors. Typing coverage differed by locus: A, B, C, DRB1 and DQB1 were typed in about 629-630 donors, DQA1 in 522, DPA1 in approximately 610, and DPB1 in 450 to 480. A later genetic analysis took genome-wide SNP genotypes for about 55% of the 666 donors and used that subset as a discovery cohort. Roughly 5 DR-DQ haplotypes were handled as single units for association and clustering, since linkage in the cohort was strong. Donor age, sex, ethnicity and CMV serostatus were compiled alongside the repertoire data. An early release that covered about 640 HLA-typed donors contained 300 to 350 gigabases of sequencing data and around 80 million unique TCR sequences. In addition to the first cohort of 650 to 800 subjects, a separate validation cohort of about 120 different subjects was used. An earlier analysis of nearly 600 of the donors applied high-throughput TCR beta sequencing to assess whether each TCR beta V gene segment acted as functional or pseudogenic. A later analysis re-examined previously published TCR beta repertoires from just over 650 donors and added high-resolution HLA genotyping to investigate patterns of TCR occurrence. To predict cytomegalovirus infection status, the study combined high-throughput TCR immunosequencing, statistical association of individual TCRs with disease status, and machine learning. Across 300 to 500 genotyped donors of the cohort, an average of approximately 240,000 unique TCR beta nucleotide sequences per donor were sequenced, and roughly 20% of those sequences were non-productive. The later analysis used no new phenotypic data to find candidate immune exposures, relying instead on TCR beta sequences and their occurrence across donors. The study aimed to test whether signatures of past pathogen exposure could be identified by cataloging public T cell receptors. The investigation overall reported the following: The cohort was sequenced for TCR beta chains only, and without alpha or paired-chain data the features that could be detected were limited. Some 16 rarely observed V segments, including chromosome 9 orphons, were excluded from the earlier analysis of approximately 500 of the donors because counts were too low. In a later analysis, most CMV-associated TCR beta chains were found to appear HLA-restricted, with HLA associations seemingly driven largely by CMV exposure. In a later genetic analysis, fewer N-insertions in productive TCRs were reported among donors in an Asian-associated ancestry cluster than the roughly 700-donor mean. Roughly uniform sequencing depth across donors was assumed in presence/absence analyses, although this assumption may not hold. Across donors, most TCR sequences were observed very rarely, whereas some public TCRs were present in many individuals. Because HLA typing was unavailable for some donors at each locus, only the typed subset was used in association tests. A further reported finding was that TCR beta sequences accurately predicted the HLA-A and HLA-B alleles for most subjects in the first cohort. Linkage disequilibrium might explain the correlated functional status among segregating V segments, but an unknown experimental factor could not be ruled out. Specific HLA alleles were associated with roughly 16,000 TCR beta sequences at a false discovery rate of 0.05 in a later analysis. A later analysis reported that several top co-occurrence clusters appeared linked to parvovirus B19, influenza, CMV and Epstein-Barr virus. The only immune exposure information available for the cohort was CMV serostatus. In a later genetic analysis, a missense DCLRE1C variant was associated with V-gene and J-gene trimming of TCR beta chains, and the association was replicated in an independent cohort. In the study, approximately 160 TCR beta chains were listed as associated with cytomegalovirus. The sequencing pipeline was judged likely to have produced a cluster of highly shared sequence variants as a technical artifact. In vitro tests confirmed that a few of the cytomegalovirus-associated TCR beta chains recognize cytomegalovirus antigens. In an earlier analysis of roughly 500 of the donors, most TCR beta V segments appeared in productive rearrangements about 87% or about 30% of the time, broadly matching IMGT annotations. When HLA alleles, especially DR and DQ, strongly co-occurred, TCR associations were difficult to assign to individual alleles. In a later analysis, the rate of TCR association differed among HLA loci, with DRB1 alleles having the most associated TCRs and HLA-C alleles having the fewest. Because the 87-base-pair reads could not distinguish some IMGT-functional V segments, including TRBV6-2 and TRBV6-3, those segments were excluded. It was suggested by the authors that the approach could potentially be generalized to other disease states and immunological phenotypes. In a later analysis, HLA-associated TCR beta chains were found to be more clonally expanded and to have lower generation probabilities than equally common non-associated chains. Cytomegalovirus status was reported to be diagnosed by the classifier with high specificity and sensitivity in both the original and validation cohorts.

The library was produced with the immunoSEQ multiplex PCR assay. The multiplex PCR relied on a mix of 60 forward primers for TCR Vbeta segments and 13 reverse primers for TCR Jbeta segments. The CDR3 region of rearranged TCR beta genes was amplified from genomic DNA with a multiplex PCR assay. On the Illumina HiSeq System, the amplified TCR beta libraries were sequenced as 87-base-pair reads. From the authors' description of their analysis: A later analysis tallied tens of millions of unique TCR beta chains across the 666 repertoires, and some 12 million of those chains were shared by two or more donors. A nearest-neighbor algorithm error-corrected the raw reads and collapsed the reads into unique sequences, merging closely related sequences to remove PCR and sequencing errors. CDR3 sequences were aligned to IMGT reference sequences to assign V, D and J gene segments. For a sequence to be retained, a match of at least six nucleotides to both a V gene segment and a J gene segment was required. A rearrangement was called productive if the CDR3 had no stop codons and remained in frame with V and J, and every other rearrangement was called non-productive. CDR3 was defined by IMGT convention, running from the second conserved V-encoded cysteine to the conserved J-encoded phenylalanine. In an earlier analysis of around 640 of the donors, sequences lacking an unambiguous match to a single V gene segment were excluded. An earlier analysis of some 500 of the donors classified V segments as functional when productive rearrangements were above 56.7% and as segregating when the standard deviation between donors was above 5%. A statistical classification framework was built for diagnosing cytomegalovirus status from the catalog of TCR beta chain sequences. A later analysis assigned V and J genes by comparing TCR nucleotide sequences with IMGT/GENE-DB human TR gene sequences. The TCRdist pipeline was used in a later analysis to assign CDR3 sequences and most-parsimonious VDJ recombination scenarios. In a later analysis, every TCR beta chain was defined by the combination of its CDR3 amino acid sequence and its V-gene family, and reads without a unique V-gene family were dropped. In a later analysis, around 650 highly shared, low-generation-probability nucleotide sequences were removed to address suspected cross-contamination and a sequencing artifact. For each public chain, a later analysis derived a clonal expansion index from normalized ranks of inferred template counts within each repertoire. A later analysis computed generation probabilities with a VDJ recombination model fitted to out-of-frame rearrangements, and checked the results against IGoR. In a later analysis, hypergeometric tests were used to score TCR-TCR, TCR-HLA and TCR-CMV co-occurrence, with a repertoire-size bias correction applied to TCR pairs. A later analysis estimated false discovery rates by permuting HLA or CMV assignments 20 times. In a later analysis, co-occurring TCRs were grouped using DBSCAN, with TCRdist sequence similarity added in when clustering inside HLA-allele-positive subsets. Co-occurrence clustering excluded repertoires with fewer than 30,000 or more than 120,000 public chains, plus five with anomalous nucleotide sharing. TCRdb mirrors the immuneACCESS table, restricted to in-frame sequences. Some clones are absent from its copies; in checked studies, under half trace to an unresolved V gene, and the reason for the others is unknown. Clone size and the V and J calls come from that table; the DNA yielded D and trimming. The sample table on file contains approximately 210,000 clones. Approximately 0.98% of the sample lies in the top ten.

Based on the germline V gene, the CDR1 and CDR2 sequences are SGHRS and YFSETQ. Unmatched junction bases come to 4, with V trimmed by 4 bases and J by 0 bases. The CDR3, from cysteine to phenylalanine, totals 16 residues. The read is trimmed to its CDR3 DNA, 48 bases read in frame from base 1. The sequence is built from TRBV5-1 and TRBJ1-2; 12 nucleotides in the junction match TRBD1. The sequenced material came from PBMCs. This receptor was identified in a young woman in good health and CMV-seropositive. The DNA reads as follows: TGCGCCAGCAGCCCGGGACAGGGGGCGGCTAACTATGGCTACACCTTC. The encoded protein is CASSPGQGAANYGYTF.